This entry describes one T cell receptor beta chain. Methods used by the authors: Scientists estimated how many nucleated cells there were by amplifying reference gene primers. TCRdb's table, derived via immunoSEQ multiplex PCR, lists solely in-frame clones and lacks some. The V and J calls and clone size are taken from that table; D and trimming were inferred from the DNA. The repertoire consists of about 74,000 clones, with approximately 85% occurring once and the leading ten covering 36%. This CDR3 region has 15 residues. Germline V gene sequence: CDR1 LNHDA, CDR2 SQIVND (reference sequence). Trimming took off 0 bases at V and 6 bases at J, with 12 bases between the two ends. The data belong to a study of blood T cell repertoires in COVID-19. Turning to the study itself: Samples of COVID-19 (acute and convalescent) were obtained from the United States, Italy and Spain. The cDNA or gDNA used as material had been derived from T cells, B-cell-depleted T cells, or PBMCs.

Specimen: peripheral blood. The TCR comes from an older man with acute or convalescent COVID-19. The chain recombines TRBV19 with TRBJ1-5; a possible D gene is TRBD1 (5 bases). The CDR3: CASSIERGSSQPQHF. CDR3 sequence (DNA): TGTGCCAGTAGTATAGAAAGGGGCTCGAGTCAGCCCCAGCATTTT.